A single sample gave rise to the 18 T cell receptor beta chains below, sequenced in a study of cytomegalovirus exposure and HLA in healthy donors (dated by TCRdb to about 2017). The library was generated by the immunoSEQ multiplex PCR assay. The multiplex PCR relied on a mix of 60 forward primers for TCR Vbeta segments and 13 reverse primers for TCR Jbeta segments. TCRdb stores this immuneACCESS table with in-frame sequences only. Part of the clones is absent; in the studies checked, under half of the shortfall reflects unresolved V genes, and no reason is known for the rest. The sample's table lists a count of 70,000 to 80,000 clones. About 2.9% of the sample goes to the ten largest clones. Sequenced sample: PBMCs. Receptors originate from a man aged 35-49 years in good health and CMV-seronegative.

The genes are TRBV10-1 and TRBJ2-2, with D possibly being TRBD1 (6 bases). Between the trimmed V and J ends, which lost 5 bases and 8 bases, there was a span of 15 bases. The V gene's germline CDR1 is WNHNN and CDR2 SYGVQD (reference sequence). CDR3 size: 14 residues. This CDR3 is CASSRQAGMGELFF. The CDR3 DNA follows: TGCGCCAGCAGTCGACAGGCCGGAATGGGGGAGCTGTTTTTT.

This chain joins TRBV7-8 and TRBJ1-5; 12 bases fit TRBD1. Germline CDR1 and CDR2: SGHVS and FQNEAQ. CDR3 length: 16 residues. V gave up 1 base and J gave up 6 bases; unmatched junction bases: 4. The CDR3 nucleotides read TGTGCCAGCAGCTTAGAGGGGACAGGGGGCGTTCAGCCCCAGCATTTT. It specifies CASSLEGTGGVQPQHF. The complete variable domain, with remaining parts taken from reference TRBV7-8 and TRBJ1-5, reads GAGVSQSPRYKVAKRGQDVALRCDPISGHVSLFWYQQALGQGPEFLTYFQNEAQLDKSGLPSDRFFAERPEGSVSTLKIQRTQQEDSAVYLCASSLEGTGGVQPQHFGDGTRLSIL.

The rearrangement uses TRBV5-6 and TRBJ1-6, with D possibly being TRBD1 (6 bases). The germline V and J ends were trimmed by 2 bases and 10 bases, with 13 bases remaining between them. The CDR3 runs to 14 residues. The germline V gene encodes CDR1 SGHDT and CDR2 YYEEEE. The CDR3 is CASSLGGAFSPLHF. In DNA, the CDR3 is TGTGCCAGCAGCTTAGGGGGGGCCTTCTCACCCCTCCACTTT.

CDR3 in amino acids: CASSLSGGAVDTQYF. For the CDR3, the DNA is TGTGCCAGCAGCTTGAGCGGGGGGGCTGTAGATACGCAGTATTTT. V gene TRBV5-4 combines with J gene TRBJ2-3, with 10 bases identical to TRBD2. The junction had 4 bases not matched to a gene; V was cut back by 1 base and J by 5 bases. The CDR3 totals 15 residues. Germline V gene data show CDR1 as SGHNT and CDR2 as YYREEE (reference sequence). The variable domain in full, completed from reference TRBV5-4 and TRBJ2-3, reads ETGVTQSPTHLIKTRGQQVTLRCSSQSGHNTVSWYQQALGQGPQFIFQYYREEENGRGNFPPRFSGLQFPNYSSELNVNALELDDSALYLCASSLSGGAVDTQYFGPGTRLTVL.

The chain uses TRBV14 and TRBJ2-7; D gene unclear. V shed 4 bases and J shed 4 bases, with 5 bases lying between them. The CDR3 runs to 11 residues. Germline values: CDR1 SGHDN, CDR2 FVKESK. The CDR3 sequence is CASSLSYEQYF. CDR3 sequence (DNA): TGTGCCAGCAGCCTGTCATACGAGCAGTACTTC.

The V and J genes are TRBV4-2 and TRBJ1-6; the match to TRBD1 covers 7 bases. CDR3 length: 19 amino acids. Germline trimming cut 1 base from V and 0 bases from J; bases unmatched to any gene: 9. Germline V gives CDR1 LGHNA, CDR2 YNFKEQ. This CDR3 reads CASSQVPMGQSSYNSPLHF. In nucleotides, the CDR3 is TGTGCCAGCAGCCAAGTCCCCATGGGACAGAGCTCCTATAATTCACCCCTCCACTTT.

The gene calls are TRBV6-6 and TRBJ2-7; 7 bases agree with TRBD2. The germline gives CDR1 MNHNY, CDR2 SVGAGI (reference sequence). Trimming removed 2 bases from V and 5 bases from J; junction bases left unmatched: 9. The CDR3 has 15 residues. CDR3 residues: CASSYRIRGDNEQYF. Here the CDR3 DNA reads TGTGCCAGCAGTTACCGAATCCGGGGGGATAACGAGCAGTACTTC.

The CDR3 bases are TGTGCCAGCAGCGTCGGGACAGGGGGAGGCAATGAGCAGTTCTTC. Its translation: CASSVGTGGGNEQFF. The chain combines TRBV9 with TRBJ2-1; 11 bases line up with TRBD1. V shed 2 bases, J shed 6 bases, and the junction held 4 bases outside the gene matches. Germline-derived CDR1 and CDR2 are SGDLS and YYNGEE. The CDR3 totals 15 residues.

V usage is TRBV5-1 and J usage is TRBJ2-1; unclear D gene. Germline CDR1 is SGHRS and CDR2 is YFSETQ. Trimming shortened V by 4 bases and J by 5 bases, and 7 bases separated the two germline ends. CDR3 length equals 12 residues. CDR3 loop: CASSLSDNEQFF. The CDR3 DNA follows: TGCGCCAGCAGCCTCAGCGACAATGAGCAGTTCTTC.

As for this clone: The junction and the germline gene differ at one end; a read error may be behind it. This chain joins TRBV7-7 and TRBJ1-1; the match to TRBD1 covers 8 bases. The germline V gene has CDR1 SSHAT and CDR2 FNYEAQ (reference sequence). This CDR3 has 13 residues. The CDR3 DNA follows: TGTGCTAGCAGCGCAACAGGGGGGACTGAAGCTTTCTTT. Translation gives CASSATGGTEAFF.

The chain uses TRBV6-5 and TRBJ1-5; D is unresolved. The CDR3 sequence is 14 residues long. Germline CDR1 and CDR2: MNHEY and SVGAGI. The V end lost 5 bases, the J end lost 6 bases, and 14 bases lay between the germline ends. The CDR3 here is CASSESIPPQPQHF. As DNA, the CDR3 is TGTGCCAGCAGTGAATCTATACCTCCTCAGCCCCAGCATTTT.

V gene TRBV7-3 combines with J gene TRBJ2-4; 8 bases map to TRBD2. The CDR3 totals 18 residues. The ends lost 5 bases at V and 3 bases at J; junction bases unmatched: 15. From germline, CDR1 is SGHTA and CDR2 FQGTGA. The CDR3 DNA reads as TGTGCCAGCAGCCTGAACGGGGGGGGGCGACAAGGCAAAAACATTCAGTACTTC. Protein product: CASSLNGGGRQGKNIQYF. Full variable domain (outside the CDR3, taken from reference TRBV7-3 and TRBJ2-4): GAGVSQTPSNKVTEKGKYVELRCDPISGHTALYWYRQSLGQGPEFLIYFQGTGAADDSGLPNDRFFAVRPEGSVSTLKIQRTERGDSAVYLCASSLNGGGRQGKNIQYFGAGTRLSVL.

The chain links TRBV7-2 to TRBJ1-2; D is unclear. The CDR3 runs to 13 residues. Trimming pared 3 bases from V and 6 bases from J, leaving 11 bases between. The germline V gene encodes CDR1 SGHTA and CDR2 FQGNSA. The CDR3, as DNA: TGTGCCAGCAGCTTGTTCCGGGAGAATGGCTACACCTTC. Amino acid sequence: CASSLFRENGYTF.

The chain joins TRBV19 to TRBJ1-5; the match to TRBD1 covers 8 bases. The CDR3 sequence is 17 residues long. Losses at the gene ends were 6 bases for V and 2 bases for J; bases not matched to a gene: 12. Germline CDR1 is LNHDA and CDR2 is SQIVND (reference sequence). The CDR3 DNA sequence: TGTGCCAGTAGCCCCCGGAGCAGGGGGCATGGCAATCAGCCCCAGCATTTT. It codes for CASSPRSRGHGNQPQHF.

The chain combines TRBV7-9 with TRBJ2-7; D possibly corresponds to TRBD2 (5 bases). The V gene lost 5 bases and the J gene lost 2 bases, with 13 bases spanning the gap. This CDR3 comprises 14 residues. Looked up from germline, CDR1 is SEHNR and CDR2 is FQNEAQ (reference sequence). CDR3 protein: CASSRGTRAYEQYF. CDR3 in DNA: TGTGCCAGCAGCCGGGGAACCCGGGCCTACGAGCAGTACTTC.

The chain uses TRBV25-1 and TRBJ1-5, with TRBD1 identical over 7 bases. This CDR3 contains 14 residues. The V segment lost 5 bases and the J segment 2 bases; nucleotides outside the gene matches: 3. The germline CDR1 and CDR2 sequences are MGHDK and SYGVNS. The CDR3 DNA is TGTGCCAGCAGTAAAACAGGGGGCAATCAGCCCCAGCATTTT. It yields the protein CASSKTGGNQPQHF.

The V and J genes are TRBV7-3 and TRBJ2-5; 9 bases match TRBD2. Germline trimming cut 3 bases from V and 2 bases from J; bases unmatched to any gene: 4. Per the germline V gene, CDR1 is SGHTA and CDR2 is FQGTGA. The CDR3 totals 15 residues. In DNA, the CDR3 is TGTGCCAGCAGCTTGTCGGGACTAGCTCAAGAGACCCAGTACTTC. It encodes CASSLSGLAQETQYF.

On this clone: This same CDR3 is encoded by further DNA sequences in the sample. J is TRBJ1-6 and V is TRBV19, with 9 positions matching TRBD1. The CDR3 runs to 15 residues. V lost 7 bases and J lost 13; bases outside the gene matches: 14. CDR1 is LNHDA, CDR2 SQIVND, per germline (reference sequence). The CDR3, as DNA: TGTGCCAGTAAACCGAGACAGGGGGTAGCCTCCCCCCTCCACTTT. Translating it yields CASKPRQGVASPLHF.